This TCR beta chain was recorded in a study of CD8 T cells in ankylosing spondylitis. Study-wide results and limits: Matched ankylosing spondylitis synovial fluid reportedly contained a significantly enriched population of disease-linked clones. Earlier authors reported some of these motif variants in reactive arthritis synovial fluid and blood. There was a TCR beta motif, made of several highly homologous variants, that appeared characteristic of ankylosing spondylitis blood.

Comment on this clonotype: The antigen is undetermined.

The V gene's germline CDR1 is SGHRS and CDR2 YFSETQ. With V trimmed by 0 bases and J by 0 bases, 3 bases remained unmatched. This CDR3 region has 16 residues. Quantitative barcoded 5'-RACE was used to prepare TCR beta libraries. TCRdb recomputed calls from the 5' RACE reads with MiXCR, one row per CDR3 protein. The table shows about 160,000 distinct CDR3 sequences, with about 18% occurring only once. The chain joins TRBV5-1 to TRBJ1-3; the match to TRBD1 covers 7 bases. The TCR comes from a male donor with ankylosing spondylitis or in good health (not recorded which). What was sequenced was blood, either unsorted or a sorted T cell fraction (not recorded which). CDR3 in DNA: TGCGCCAGCAGCTTGGAGGGGGCGAGCTCTGGAAACACCATATATTTT. This encodes CASSLEGASSGNTIYF. Complete variable domain (other parts from reference TRBV5-1 and TRBJ1-3): KAGVTQTPRYLIKTRGQQVTLSCSPISGHRSVSWYQQTPGQGLQFLFEYFSETQRNKGNFPGRFSGRQFSNSRSEMNVSTLELGDSALYLCASSLEGASSGNTIYFGEGSWLTVV.